One and the same sample provided the 26 T cell receptor beta chains below, sequenced in a study of tumor and adjacent non-tumor tissue in lung cancer. The template was RNA from unsorted bulk tissue. A modified ARM-PCR protocol with three rounds of nested PCR amplified TCRbeta. TCRdb called the multiplex PCR reads again in MiXCR, with one record for every CDR3 protein. This table has more than 95,000 distinct CDR3 sequences, 60% to 70% appearing once. The sequenced material came from lung tumor tissue. These receptors originate from a man aged 30 to 45 with non-small cell lung cancer.

The chain recombines TRBV20-1 with TRBJ1-2, with 8 bases lining up with TRBD1. The CDR3 totals 17 residues. The V gene end was trimmed by 3 bases and the J gene end by 0 bases; junction bases not matched to a gene: 12. In germline, CDR1 is DFQATT, CDR2 SNEGSKA (reference sequence). This chain's CDR3 is CSARVMFGQGANYGYTF. Written as DNA, the CDR3 is TGCAGTGCTAGGGTCATGTTTGGACAGGGAGCTAACTATGGCTACACCTTC.

This clonotype was observed a few times. A much larger clone differs from this one at a single base, so this may be a read error. The chain couples TRBV20-1 to TRBJ1-2; D unresolved. The CDR3 sequence is 15 residues long. The V gene lost 1 base and the J gene lost 5 bases, with 17 bases spanning the gap. The germline CDR1 and CDR2 sequences are DFQATT and SNEGSKA (reference sequence). For the CDR3, the DNA is TGCAGTGCTAGAGGAAGTGAGTCGGTAGATTATGGCTACACCTTC. Its protein is CSARGSESVDYGYTF.

With regard to this clonotype: Relative to the germline gene, one junction end is altered; a read error may explain this. The rearrangement links TRBV4-1 to TRBJ2-7; 7 nucleotides align to TRBD2. The CDR3 length is 16 residues. CDR1 is MGHRA and CDR2 is YSYEKL in the germline V gene. The CDR3 nucleotides are TGCGCCAGTAGCCAAGATGGGAGGGGAGGTTCGTACGAGCAGTACTTC. Translating gives CASSQDGRGGSYEQYF.

As for this clonotype: This may stem from a read error, because a much larger clone lies one nucleotide away. The chain combines TRBV20-1 with TRBJ2-1; D might be TRBD2 (5 bases). This CDR3 has 13 residues. V lost 1 base to trimming and J lost 12 bases, with 16 bases between them. CDR1 is DFQATT, CDR2 SNEGSKA, per germline (reference sequence). The CDR3 DNA reads TGCAGTGCTAGAGTCTGGACTGGTATTGGGCAGTTCTTC. Translation gives CSARVWTGIGQFF.

The chain recombines TRBV4-1 with TRBJ1-1, with 10 positions matching TRBD1. The CDR3 spans 15 residues. V trimming: 0 bases; J trimming: 12 bases; junction bases outside the gene matches: 10. Per germline, CDR1 MGHRA and CDR2 YSYEKL. CDR3 sequence reads: CASSQEAGTGVGTFF. In DNA form, the CDR3 reads TGCGCCAGCAGCCAAGAGGCCGGGACAGGGGTAGGAACTTTCTTT.

To note about this clonotype: In this CDR3 the conserved last residue, phenylalanine or tryptophan, is missing, so a read error is likely. The limits of the CDR3 on the DNA are not certain, so only TCRdb's listed CDR3 is given. The chain recombines TRBV4-3 with TRBJ2-7; the D call of TRBD1 is as the table states it, not checked on the DNA. Termini included, the CDR3 measures 17 amino acids. Germline lookup yields CDR1 LGHNA and CDR2 YSLEER. CDR3 in amino acids: CASSQDSYGQGRYEQYL.

The V and J genes are TRBV20-1 and TRBJ2-1; 12 positions match TRBD2. Germline assignment: CDR1 DFQATT and CDR2 SNEGSKA (reference sequence). This CDR3 comprises 13 residues. CDR3 in amino acids: CNPGLAGNNEQFF. In DNA form, the CDR3 reads TGCAATCCGGGACTAGCGGGCAATAATGAGCAGTTCTTC.

Worth noting for this clonotype: This may be a read error: a much more frequent sequence differs by one nucleotide. The chain uses TRBV5-4 and TRBJ2-2; D is possibly TRBD1 or TRBD2 (5 bases each). The germline V gene encodes CDR1 SGHNT and CDR2 YYREEE (reference sequence). The CDR3 is made up of 13 amino acids. The CDR3 spells CTSSPGTAGELFF. DNA for the CDR3: TGTACCAGCAGCCCGGGGACGGCCGGGGAGCTGTTTTTT.

Points on this clonotype: Since a much larger clone is just one base distant, this may be a read error. The chain recombines TRBV4-1 with TRBJ2-1; 10 bases line up with TRBD1. This CDR3 contains 17 residues. Germline lookup yields CDR1 MGHRA and CDR2 YSYEKL. The CDR3 here is CASSQGWTGGTYNEHFF. CDR3 coding DNA: TGCGCCAGCAGCCAAGGATGGACAGGGGGGACCTACAATGAGCACTTCTTC.

As to this clonotype: The junction does not match germline at one end; this may be a read error. CDR3 bases: TGTGCCTGGAATGGGCCTAGCATAGATACGCAGTATTTT. Residues: CAWNGPSIDTQYF. This sequence joins TRBV30 and TRBJ2-3; D is perhaps TRBD2 (5 bases). This CDR3 is 13 amino acids long. Germline loops: CDR1 GTSNPN, CDR2 SVGIG (reference sequence).

Points on this clonotype: Sequence at one end of the junction differs from germline and may be a read error. The J gene is TRBJ2-7, the V gene TRBV4-2; D possibly corresponds to TRBD2 (6 bases). Germline loops: CDR1 LGHNA, CDR2 YNFKEQ. There are 15 residues in the CDR3. CDR3 protein: CASSPAQESDYVQYF. The CDR3 DNA reads as TGTGCCAGCAGCCCCGCCCAGGAGTCGGACTACGTGCAGTACTTC.

This clonotype was seen at least ten times. The chain combines TRBV4-1 with TRBJ1-3; perhaps TRBD1 as D (6 bases). This CDR3 has 14 amino acids. Trimming pared 4 bases from V and 4 bases from J, leaving 11 bases between. CDR1 is MGHRA and CDR2 is YSYEKL in the germline V gene. Here the CDR3 DNA reads TGCGCCAGCAGCCCCCGGGACAAAGGAAACACCATATATTTT. Encoded protein: CASSPRDKGNTIYF.

Notes on this clonotype: A read error may explain this, as a much larger clone is one base away. This chain connects TRBV28 to TRBJ2-7; D gene unclear. V shed 3 bases and J shed 3 bases, with 9 bases lying between them. The CDR3 has 13 residues. CDR1 is MDHEN and CDR2 is SYDVKM in the germline V gene. The chain's CDR3 is CASSFRYLYEQYF. The CDR3, as DNA: TGTGCCAGCAGTTTCAGGTACCTCTACGAGCAGTACTTC.

Turning to this clonotype: A clone one base away is much larger, so this may be a read error. This rearrangement joins TRBV10-2 to TRBJ2-7; perhaps TRBD2 as D (6 bases). The CDR3 covers 15 residues. Trimming took 7 bases from V and 4 from J, leaving 20 bases between them. Germline values: CDR1 WSHSY, CDR2 SAAADI. The CDR3 region has the DNA TGCGCCAGCACGGCAGGAGGGACTTCAACTTACGAGCAGTACTTC. It encodes CASTAGGTSTYEQYF.

A note on this clonotype: Since a much larger clone is just one base distant, this may be a read error. The rearrangement joins TRBV6-1 to TRBJ2-3, with 13 bases aligning to TRBD2. CDR1 and CDR2 from the germline V gene are MNHNS and SASEGT. The CDR3 totals 16 residues. The CDR3 reads CASRLGLAGLTDMQYF. DNA of the CDR3: TGTGCCAGCAGACTGGGACTAGCGGGGCTCACAGATATGCAGTATTTT.

The gene calls are TRBV9 and TRBJ2-1, with 10 bases aligning to TRBD2. With 3 bases clipped from V and 9 bases from J, the junction kept 9 bases outside the gene matches. This CDR3 has 15 residues. Germline CDR1 is SGDLS and CDR2 is YYNGEE. Written as DNA, the CDR3 is TGTGCCAGCAGCGGAGCGGGAGGGTTGCCGCGTGAGCAGTTCTTC. This gives the protein CASSGAGGLPREQFF. Full variable domain (remainder filled in from reference TRBV9 and TRBJ2-1): DSGVTQTPKHLITATGQRVTLRCSPRSGDLSVYWYQQSLDQGLQFLIQYYNGEERAKGNILERFSAQQFPDLHSELNLSSLELGDSALYFCASSGAGGLPREQFFGPGTRLTVL.

This chain uses TRBV5-1 with TRBJ2-3, with D possibly TRBD2 on 6 matching bases. Between the trimmed V and J ends, which lost 1 base and 2 bases, there was a span of 14 bases. In germline, CDR1 is SGHRS, CDR2 YFSETQ. There are 16 residues in the CDR3. The CDR3 region is CASSLCVAEVTDTQYF. The CDR3 DNA reads as TGCGCCAGCAGCTTGTGCGTAGCGGAAGTCACAGATACGCAGTATTTT.

Concerning this clonotype itself: Mismatch with germline at one junction end may stem from a read error. The chain recombines TRBV12-3 or TRBV12-4 with TRBJ1-2; TRBD1 is a possible D gene (5 bases). This CDR3 comprises 11 residues. For the CDR3, the DNA is TGTGTCAGCAGTAGGGGCAAAGACTACACCTTC. As protein: CVSSRGKDYTF.

This clonotype was counted once. With a much larger clone just one base away, this may be a read error. The chain couples TRBV12-3 or TRBV12-4 to TRBJ2-7; D ambiguous. The CDR3 runs 13 residues. CDR3 in amino acids: CTSSLSQVLEQYF. CDR3 nucleotide sequence: TGTACCAGCAGCCTATCTCAGGTGCTCGAGCAGTACTTC.

This clonotype was picked up one time. Germline is not matched at one junction end, which may reflect a read error. The V gene is TRBV20-1, the J gene TRBJ2-5; TRBD2 aligns across 12 bases. In germline, CDR1 is DFQATT, CDR2 SNEGSKA (reference sequence). The CDR3 is 17 residues long. CDR3 amino acids: CSARLAGVLWYQKTQYF. The CDR3 DNA follows: TGCAGTGCAAGACTAGCGGGAGTACTTTGGTACCAAAAGACCCAGTATTTC.

For this clonotype: It is likely a read error, because the conserved phenylalanine at the end of the CDR3 is missing. The V and J genes are TRBV29-1 and TRBJ1-2; no reliable D call. The CDR3 contains 15 residues. Germline V gives CDR1 SQVTM, CDR2 ANQGSEA. The CDR3 reads CSVENNEGVNYSYTY. The CDR3, as DNA: TGCAGCGTTGAAAACAACGAGGGAGTTAACTATAGCTACACCTAC.

On this clonotype itself: A read error is possible here, since a much larger clone lies one base away. This chain joins TRBV12-3 or TRBV12-4 and TRBJ2-3; D ambiguous. The CDR3 has 13 residues. Between the trimmed V and J ends, which lost 5 bases and 9 bases, there was a span of 15 bases. CDR3 sequence reads: CASSPNNTPTQYF. The DNA of the CDR3 is TGTGCCAGCAGTCCCAATAATACCCCAACGCAGTATTTT.

V is TRBV4-1 and J is TRBJ1-5; tentative D call: TRBD1 (6 bases). The V and J ends lost 0 bases and 3 bases respectively, with 12 bases between them. The CDR3 runs 16 residues. CDR1 is MGHRA, CDR2 YSYEKL, per germline. CDR3 amino acids: CASSQEWDIPNQPQHF. The CDR3 DNA follows: TGCGCCAGCAGCCAAGAGTGGGACATTCCCAATCAGCCCCAGCATTTT.

To note about this clonotype: A single base separates this from a much larger clone, so it may be a read error. The chain links TRBV20-1 to TRBJ2-1; 8 bases are shared with TRBD2. In germline, CDR1 is DFQATT, CDR2 SNEGSKA (reference sequence). This CDR3 contains 16 residues. The CDR3 region has the DNA TGCAGTGCTAGAGAGGTAGCGGGGTTTGCCTACAATGAGCACTTCTTC. Protein: CSAREVAGFAYNEHFF.

This clonotype was seen ten or more times. The CDR3 spells CSVEGGDNQPQHF. CDR3 DNA: TGCAGCGTTGAAGGGGGGGACAATCAGCCCCAGCATTTT. This chain uses TRBV29-1 with TRBJ1-5; a possible D gene is TRBD1 (5 bases). The CDR3 has 13 amino acids. The V gene's germline CDR1 is SQVTM and CDR2 ANQGSEA. The V end was cut by 1 base, the J end by 3 bases, with 7 bases between.

This clonotype was counted only a few times. It is likely a read error, because the conserved phenylalanine at the end of the CDR3 is missing. Because the CDR3's place on the DNA is in doubt, the DNA is left out and the CDR3 is given as listed by TCRdb. This rearrangement joins TRBV30 to TRBJ1-2; TRBD1 is the table's D call and was not checked against the DNA. The CDR3 extends over 8 residues, inclusive of both ends. The germline gives CDR1 GTSNPN, CDR2 SVGIG (reference sequence). CDR3 region: CAVGRGNI.